The 20 T cell receptor beta chains below were found in one sample sequenced in a study of T cells in Graves' hyperthyroidism and ophthalmopathy. Amplified regions were TCR beta CDR3 sequences from RNA transcripts. Primed by the HTBI set, a first-round RT-PCR was run on the TCR CDR3. TCRdb re-derived calls from the multiplex PCR reads in MiXCR, one entry per CDR3 protein. The data contain a few hundred thousand distinct CDR3 sequences, 15% to 19% of them singletons. Sample: blood. The source of these receptors is a woman under 30 with Graves' hyperthyroidism.

Many counts were recorded for this clonotype. V is TRBV12-3 or TRBV12-4 and J is TRBJ2-4; D gene unclear. The CDR3 covers 15 residues. V shed 1 base and J shed 0 bases, with 7 bases lying between them. CDR3: CASSLGAGAKNIQYF. The CDR3 coding sequence is TGTGCCAGCAGTTTAGGCGCAGGAGCCAAAAACATTCAGTACTTC.

In this sample, this clonotype turned up many times. This sequence joins TRBV11-2 and TRBJ2-7; D is possibly TRBD2 (7 bases). This CDR3 comprises 15 residues. The V gene's germline CDR1 is SGHAT and CDR2 FQNNGV. The V end lost 7 bases, the J end lost 3 bases, and 19 bases lay between the germline ends. The CDR3, as DNA: TGTGCCAGCAACCCTAGGGGGGGCGATATCTACGAGCAGTACTTC. This sequence encodes CASNPRGGDIYEQYF.

This clonotype was detected only a few times. The rearrangement uses TRBV5-6 and TRBJ2-2; D is undetermined. The CDR3 is 15 residues long. The V gene lost 5 bases and the J gene lost 0 bases, with 11 bases spanning the gap. Per the germline V gene, CDR1 is SGHDT and CDR2 is YYEEEE. The CDR3 loop reads CASRPVNPNTGELFF. CDR3 sequence (DNA): TGTGCCAGCAGACCGGTCAACCCGAACACCGGGGAGCTGTTTTTT.

The gene calls are TRBV6-5 and TRBJ2-5, with 7 nucleotides matching TRBD1. The CDR3 contains 15 residues. The J segment lost 4 bases and the V segment lost 2 bases, leaving 7 bases of the junction unmatched. Per germline, CDR1 MNHEY and CDR2 SVGAGI. CDR3 protein: CASSYTGTVGETQYF. The DNA of the CDR3 is TGTGCCAGCAGTTACACCGGGACAGTTGGAGAGACCCAGTACTTC.

This clonotype was recorded a few times. The chain employs TRBV24-1 and TRBJ2-1; TRBD1 agrees at 7 bases. Losses at the gene ends were 3 bases for V and 0 bases for J; bases not matched to a gene: 4. Germline assignment: CDR1 KGHDR and CDR2 SFDVKD. This CDR3 contains 16 residues. Here the CDR3 reads CATSDHRGSSYNEQFF. The CDR3 DNA reads TGTGCCACCAGTGATCACAGGGGTAGCTCCTACAATGAGCAGTTCTTC.

This clonotype was seen ten or more times. The rearrangement links TRBV28 to TRBJ2-7, with D possibly being TRBD1 (5 bases). V was cut by 7 bases and J by 0 bases, with 16 bases left in between. Germline V CDR1 and CDR2: MDHEN, SYDVKM. This CDR3 contains 15 residues. CDR3 bases: TGTGCCAGCAATCCGAGAGACAGAGTCTCCTACGAGCAGTACTTC. Translating gives CASNPRDRVSYEQYF. Variable domain in full (rest from reference TRBV28 and TRBJ2-7): DVKVTQSSRYLVKRTGEKVFLECVQDMDHENMFWYRQDPGLGLRLIYFSYDVKMKEKGDIPEGYSVSREKKERFSLILESASTNQTSMYLCASNPRDRVSYEQYFGPGTRLTVT.

The rearrangement uses TRBV27 and TRBJ1-6; maybe TRBD1 (6 bases). Germline CDR1 is MNHEY and CDR2 is SMNVEV (reference sequence). V gave up 5 bases and J gave up 7 bases, with 12 bases separating them. The CDR3 runs 14 residues. CDR3 loop: CASSLTGSNSPLHF. CDR3 coding DNA: TGTGCCAGCAGTCTTACAGGGAGCAATTCACCCCTCCACTTT.

This clonotype was seen repeatedly, ten times or more. The chain has TRBV20-1 and TRBJ2-1, with 10 bases identical to TRBD2. This CDR3 region has 13 residues. Germline-derived CDR1 and CDR2 are DFQATT and SNEGSKA (reference sequence). The CDR3 reads CRQTAGGPDEQFF. Written as DNA, the CDR3 is TGCAGGCAAACAGCGGGAGGGCCCGATGAGCAGTTCTTC.

The V and J genes are TRBV27 and TRBJ2-7; the D is unclear. V was clipped by 0 bases and J by 0 bases, with 12 bases between them. CDR3 length equals 16 residues. Germline CDR1 reads MNHEY; CDR2 reads SMNVEV (reference sequence). DNA of the CDR3: TGTGCCAGCAGTTTATCGGCTAGGGTGAGCTCCTACGAGCAGTACTTC. Encoded protein: CASSLSARVSSYEQYF.

This clonotype was counted many times. The rearrangement links TRBV7-9 to TRBJ2-1, with TRBD2 identical over 11 bases. V gave up 5 bases and J gave up 4 bases; unmatched junction bases: 7. CDR1 and CDR2 from the germline V gene are SEHNR and FQNEAQ (reference sequence). CDR3 size: 16 residues. The CDR3 bases are TGTGCCAGCAGCCCCCACGGGACTAGCGGTTACAATGAGCAGTTCTTC. Its protein is CASSPHGTSGYNEQFF. Together with reference TRBV7-9 and TRBJ2-1, the CDR3 gives the full variable domain: DTGVSQNPRHKITKRGQNVTFRCDPISEHNRLYWYRQTLGQGPEFLTYFQNEAQLEKSRLLSDRFSAERPKGSFSTLEIQRTEQGDSAMYLCASSPHGTSGYNEQFFGPGTRLTVL.

The chain links TRBV27 to TRBJ1-2; D is undetermined. The CDR3 runs to 15 residues. Trimming left V 6 bases short and J 3 bases short, with 17 bases between. Per germline, CDR1 MNHEY and CDR2 SMNVEV (reference sequence). The CDR3 here is CASSAGGRLYYGYTF. The DNA for the CDR3 is TGTGCCAGCAGCGCCGGCGGCCGTCTTTACTATGGCTACACCTTC.

This chain joins TRBV7-9 and TRBJ1-4, with D tentatively TRBD1 (5 bases). The length of the CDR3 is 16 residues. Germline V gives CDR1 SEHNR, CDR2 FQNEAQ (reference sequence). The V end lost 1 base, the J end lost 8 bases, and 17 bases lay between the germline ends. The DNA of the CDR3 is TGTGCCAGCAGCTTAGACCTACAGGCCCTGGGGGAAAAACTGTTTTTT. Residues: CASSLDLQALGEKLFF.

This clonotype was seen ten or more times. J is TRBJ2-3 and V is TRBV18; D is undetermined. Deletions cut 2 bases from V and 1 base from J, with 7 bases between. This CDR3 has 14 amino acids. CDR1 and CDR2 (germline): KGHSH, LQKENI. CDR3 DNA sequence: TGTGCCAGCTCACCATATGGGGGCACAGATACGCAGTATTTT. This codes for CASSPYGGTDTQYF.

This clonotype was counted between two and nine times. The gene calls are TRBV6-1 and TRBJ2-5; D unclear. Germline V gives CDR1 MNHNS, CDR2 SASEGT. The CDR3 is 12 residues long. Deletions cut 5 bases from V and 0 bases from J, with 4 bases between. CDR3 DNA: TGTGCCAGCAGTAGGCACCAAGAGACCCAGTACTTC. This sequence encodes CASSRHQETQYF.

The chain combines TRBV5-1 with TRBJ2-2; D is ambiguous. The V gene lost 6 bases and the J gene lost 0 bases, with 9 bases spanning the gap. Germline CDR1 SGHRS, CDR2 YFSETQ. CDR3 length equals 14 residues. DNA of the CDR3: TGCGCCAGCACTTACCTCTCGAACACCGGGGAGCTGTTTTTT. Translation: CASTYLSNTGELFF.

Only a few counts were recorded for this clonotype. The chain combines TRBV29-1 with TRBJ2-5; D remains unclear. Germline loops: CDR1 SQVTM, CDR2 ANQGSEA. CDR3 size: 11 residues. The germline V and J ends were trimmed by 6 bases and 2 bases, with 7 bases remaining between them. The CDR3 protein is CSVRPQETQYF. CDR3 coding DNA: TGCAGCGTCCGGCCTCAAGAGACCCAGTACTTC.

At least ten counts were recorded for this clonotype. The V and J genes are TRBV5-1 and TRBJ2-7; D gene unclear. Per germline, CDR1 SGHRS and CDR2 YFSETQ. The CDR3 runs 14 residues. With 0 bases removed from V and 2 bases from J, the gap between germline ends came to 9 bases. The CDR3 nucleotides are TGCGCCAGCAGCTTGGACGGCGGAGCCTACGAGCAGTACTTC. It yields the protein CASSLDGGAYEQYF.

The gene calls are TRBV11-2 and TRBJ1-2; possibly TRBD1 for D (5 bases). This CDR3 region has 14 residues. The V end lost 1 base, the J end lost 4 bases, and 10 bases lay between the germline ends. CDR1 is SGHAT, CDR2 FQNNGV, per germline. CDR3 residues: CASSLVQEAYGYTF. Here the CDR3 DNA reads TGTGCCAGCAGCTTAGTACAGGAGGCCTATGGCTACACCTTC. The full variable domain, in which reference TRBV11-2 and TRBJ1-2 provide the parts outside the CDR3, is EAGVAQSPRYKIIEKRQSVAFWCNPISGHATLYWYQQILGQGPKLLIQFQNNGVVDDSQLPKDRFSAERLKGVDSTLKIQPAKLEDSAVYLCASSLVQEAYGYTFGSGTRLTVV.

To note about this clonotype: Given a much more abundant clone one base away, this may be a read error. The V gene is TRBV20-1, the J gene TRBJ2-1, with D possibly TRBD1 on 6 matching bases. Trimming shortened V by 6 bases and J by 5 bases, and 17 bases separated the two germline ends. The germline gives CDR1 DFQATT, CDR2 SNEGSKA (reference sequence). The CDR3 covers 14 residues. CDR3 nucleotides: TGCAGTGCATTAGTGGGGGCCCCCCACAATGAGCAGTTCTTC. The encoded protein is CSALVGAPHNEQFF.

This clonotype has just a few counts. This chain connects TRBV29-1 to TRBJ2-7; 10 positions agree with TRBD1. Germline V gene sequence: CDR1 SQVTM, CDR2 ANQGSEA. The V segment lost 6 bases and the J segment 4 bases; nucleotides outside the gene matches: 12. The length of the CDR3 is 15 residues. Written as DNA, the CDR3 is TGCAGCGTCCTGATAGCCGGACAGGGGGGGTACGAGCAGTACTTC. Amino acid sequence: CSVLIAGQGGYEQYF.